These T cell receptor beta chains were read from a single sample in a study of PD-1 blockade in classical Hodgkin lymphoma. Sequencing was performed with immunoSEQ multiplex PCR; in TCRdb, only in-frame clones are kept and a portion is missing. Of some 16,000 clones listed, 83% are singletons. Sequenced material: peripheral blood mononuclear cells (PBMCs), taken before the fourth cycle of nivolumab. The receptors originated from a human donor with classical Hodgkin lymphoma. The CDR3 runs from the conserved cysteine through the conserved F or W. The D gene is left open where the match is weak. A row's size may be missing; if present it is once, few, many or a size class.

d_call: .; j_call: TRBJ2-5; clone_size: .; v_call: TRBV7-9; cdr3_aa: CASSLATGLGETQYF; cdr3_nt: TGTGCCAGCAGCTTAGCTACAGGGTTAGGGGAGACCCAGTACTTC
d_call: TRBD1; j_call: TRBJ1-2; clone_size: .; v_call: TRBV7-9; cdr3_aa: CASSLGQGDGYTF; cdr3_nt: TGTGCCAGCAGCTTGGGACAGGGTGATGGCTACACCTTC
d_call: .; j_call: TRBJ2-7; clone_size: few; v_call: TRBV5-1; cdr3_aa: CASTPNLGEAYEQYF; cdr3_nt: TGCGCCAGCACGCCTAACCTGGGGGAGGCCTACGAGCAGTACTTC
d_call: TRBD1; j_call: TRBJ2-2; clone_size: .; v_call: TRBV23-1; cdr3_aa: CASSPPGQGNTGELFF; cdr3_nt: TGCGCCAGCAGTCCGCCGGGACAGGGTAATACCGGGGAGCTGTTTTTT
d_call: .; j_call: TRBJ2-2; clone_size: .; v_call: TRBV5-1; cdr3_aa: CASSLLIATGELFF; cdr3_nt: TGCGCCAGCAGCTTGCTCATAGCCACCGGGGAGCTGTTTTTT
d_call: .; j_call: TRBJ1-1; clone_size: .; v_call: TRBV29-1; cdr3_aa: CSVDGAWDTEAFF; cdr3_nt: TGCAGCGTGGATGGTGCATGGGACACTGAAGCTTTCTTT
d_call: TRBD1; j_call: TRBJ1-2; clone_size: .; v_call: TRBV29-1; cdr3_aa: CSVSGTGGSGYTF; cdr3_nt: TGCAGCGTCTCAGGGACAGGGGGCTCCGGCTACACCTTC
d_call: TRBD2; j_call: TRBJ2-5; clone_size: .; v_call: TRBV5-1; cdr3_aa: CASSLVAGGSPYQETQYF; cdr3_nt: TGCGCCAGCAGCTTGGTAGCGGGGGGGTCCCCGTACCAAGAGACCCAGTACTTC
d_call: TRBD1; j_call: TRBJ1-6; clone_size: .; v_call: TRBV5-1; cdr3_aa: CASSLEPGGNSPLHF; cdr3_nt: TGCGCCAGCAGCTTGGAACCAGGGGGTAATTCACCCCTCCACTTT
d_call: TRBD2; j_call: TRBJ2-7; clone_size: .; v_call: TRBV2; cdr3_aa: CASSDKLAGVGEQYF; cdr3_nt: TGTGCCAGCAGTGACAAACTAGCGGGGGTGGGTGAGCAGTACTTC
d_call: .; j_call: TRBJ1-6; clone_size: few; v_call: TRBV7-9; cdr3_aa: CASSATGVNSPLHF; cdr3_nt: TGTGCCAGCAGCGCGACCGGGGTTAATTCACCCCTCCACTTT
d_call: .; j_call: TRBJ1-4; clone_size: .; v_call: TRBV9; cdr3_aa: CASSVGRGNEKLFF; cdr3_nt: TGTGCCAGCAGCGTGGGACGGGGAAATGAAAAACTGTTTTTT
d_call: TRBD1; j_call: TRBJ1-4; clone_size: .; v_call: TRBV5-1; cdr3_aa: CASSQEGQGATNEKLFF; cdr3_nt: TGCGCCAGCAGCCAGGAGGGACAGGGAGCAACTAATGAAAAACTGTTTTTT
d_call: TRBD2; j_call: TRBJ2-2; clone_size: .; v_call: TRBV19; cdr3_aa: CASRKLAGAPNTGELFF; cdr3_nt: TGTGCCAGTAGGAAACTAGCGGGGGCACCAAACACCGGGGAGCTGTTTTTT
d_call: TRBD2; j_call: TRBJ2-5; clone_size: .; v_call: TRBV30; cdr3_aa: CAWQIRLAGDQETQYF; cdr3_nt: TGTGCCTGGCAAATAAGACTAGCGGGAGATCAAGAGACCCAGTACTTC
d_call: TRBD1; j_call: TRBJ1-5; clone_size: .; v_call: TRBV5-5; cdr3_aa: CASSVGQGLNQPQHF; cdr3_nt: TGTGCCAGCAGCGTGGGACAGGGGCTGAATCAGCCCCAGCATTTT
d_call: TRBD2; j_call: TRBJ2-1; clone_size: .; v_call: TRBV6-1; cdr3_aa: CASSIVRGIYNEQFF; cdr3_nt: TGTGCCAGCAGTATCGTGCGGGGGATTTACAATGAGCAGTTCTTC
d_call: TRBD1; j_call: TRBJ1-2; clone_size: .; v_call: TRBV19; cdr3_aa: CASSGWDRKGYGYTF; cdr3_nt: TGTGCCAGTAGTGGGTGGGACAGAAAAGGATACGGCTACACCTTC
d_call: .; j_call: TRBJ1-1; clone_size: .; v_call: TRBV27; cdr3_aa: CASSSGGEAFF; cdr3_nt: TGTGCCAGCAGTTCTGGGGGTGAAGCTTTCTTT
d_call: .; j_call: TRBJ1-2; clone_size: .; v_call: TRBV14; cdr3_aa: CASSQERDYGYTF; cdr3_nt: TGTGCCAGCAGCCAAGAACGGGACTATGGCTACACCTTC
d_call: .; j_call: TRBJ2-3; clone_size: .; v_call: TRBV5-1; cdr3_aa: CASSPGTFSSTDTQYF; cdr3_nt: TGCGCCAGCAGCCCGGGGACTTTTTCTAGCACAGATACGCAGTATTTT
d_call: TRBD1; j_call: TRBJ1-4; clone_size: .; v_call: TRBV5-1; cdr3_aa: CASSPGTATNEKLFF; cdr3_nt: TGCGCCAGCAGCCCCGGGACAGCAACTAATGAAAAACTGTTTTTT
d_call: TRBD2; j_call: TRBJ2-7; clone_size: .; v_call: TRBV5-1; cdr3_aa: CASNPSGGDYEQYF; cdr3_nt: TGCGCCAGCAACCCTAGCGGGGGGGACTACGAGCAGTACTTC
d_call: .; j_call: TRBJ2-3; clone_size: .; v_call: TRBV5-1; cdr3_aa: CASSSTLNGPTDTQYF; cdr3_nt: TGCGCCAGCAGCTCGACCCTCAACGGGCCCACAGATACGCAGTATTTT
d_call: .; j_call: TRBJ2-2; clone_size: .; v_call: TRBV5-1; cdr3_aa: CASSSQGTGELFF; cdr3_nt: TGCGCCAGCAGCAGTCAGGGCACCGGGGAGCTGTTTTTT
d_call: .; j_call: TRBJ1-3; clone_size: few; v_call: TRBV5-4; cdr3_aa: CASSSSQSSGNTIYF; cdr3_nt: TGTGCCAGCAGTTCTTCACAGAGCTCTGGAAACACCATATATTTT
d_call: TRBD2; j_call: TRBJ2-1; clone_size: .; v_call: TRBV27; cdr3_aa: CASSTSGVNEQFF; cdr3_nt: TGTGCCAGCAGTACTAGCGGGGTCAATGAGCAGTTCTTC
d_call: TRBD2; j_call: TRBJ2-5; clone_size: .; v_call: TRBV5-6; cdr3_aa: CASSRGLAGGLETQYF; cdr3_nt: TGTGCCAGCAGCCGGGGACTAGCGGGGGGGTTGGAGACCCAGTACTTC
d_call: TRBD1; j_call: TRBJ1-6; clone_size: .; v_call: TRBV5-1; cdr3_aa: CASSLTGTANSPLHF; cdr3_nt: TGCGCCAGCAGCTTGACCGGGACAGCTAATTCACCCCTCCACTTT
d_call: .; j_call: TRBJ1-5; clone_size: .; v_call: TRBV6-1; cdr3_aa: CASNGNQPQHF; cdr3_nt: TGTGCCAGCAACGGCAATCAGCCCCAGCATTTT
d_call: .; j_call: TRBJ2-7; clone_size: .; v_call: TRBV6-5; cdr3_aa: CASSRQEGPSYEQYF; cdr3_nt: TGTGCCAGCAGTCGACAGGAGGGGCCCTCCTACGAGCAGTACTTC
d_call: TRBD1; j_call: TRBJ2-7; clone_size: .; v_call: TRBV4-2; cdr3_aa: CASSQAGQGAGEQYF; cdr3_nt: TGTGCCAGCAGCCAAGCGGGACAGGGGGCTGGCGAGCAGTACTTC
d_call: .; j_call: TRBJ1-2; clone_size: .; v_call: TRBV6-1; cdr3_aa: CASLRGEVGYGYTF; cdr3_nt: TGTGCCAGCCTCCGAGGAGAAGTCGGCTATGGCTACACCTTC
d_call: TRBD1; j_call: TRBJ2-1; clone_size: once; v_call: TRBV27; cdr3_aa: CASSFARGREQFF; cdr3_nt: TGTGCCAGCAGTTTCGCCAGGGGGCGTGAGCAGTTCTTC
d_call: .; j_call: TRBJ2-7; clone_size: .; v_call: TRBV6-6; cdr3_aa: CASSQTGDHYEQYF; cdr3_nt: TGTGCCAGCAGCCAGACAGGAGACCACTACGAGCAGTACTTC
d_call: .; j_call: TRBJ2-7; clone_size: .; v_call: TRBV11-1; cdr3_aa: CASSSGGSGGLYEQYF; cdr3_nt: TGTGCCAGCAGCTCGGGCGGCAGTGGGGGGCTCTACGAGCAGTACTTC
d_call: .; j_call: TRBJ1-5; clone_size: once; v_call: TRBV7-9; cdr3_aa: CASSTDLRLNSNQPQHF; cdr3_nt: TGTGCCAGCAGCACGGACTTACGACTGAATAGCAATCAGCCCCAGCATTTT
d_call: .; j_call: TRBJ1-6; clone_size: .; v_call: TRBV7-9; cdr3_aa: CASSFPNSPLHF; cdr3_nt: TGTGCCAGCAGCTTCCCGAATTCACCCCTCCACTTT
d_call: .; j_call: TRBJ1-1; clone_size: .; v_call: TRBV5-4; cdr3_aa: CASSLGLGMNTEAFF; cdr3_nt: TGTGCCAGCAGCTTGGGGCTGGGGATGAACACTGAAGCTTTCTTT
d_call: TRBD2; j_call: TRBJ2-1; clone_size: .; v_call: TRBV7-9; cdr3_aa: CASSLVGLAGGRDNEQFF; cdr3_nt: TGTGCCAGCAGCTTAGTTGGACTAGCGGGGGGGAGAGACAATGAGCAGTTCTTC
d_call: .; j_call: TRBJ1-1; clone_size: .; v_call: TRBV2; cdr3_aa: CASSDIGQMNTEAFF; cdr3_nt: TGTGCCAGCAGTGACATTGGGCAGATGAACACTGAAGCTTTCTTT
d_call: .; j_call: TRBJ2-1; clone_size: once; v_call: TRBV5-1; cdr3_aa: CASSLAGSSYNEQFF; cdr3_nt: TGCGCCAGCAGCCTGGCGGGGTCTTCCTACAATGAGCAGTTCTTC
d_call: .; j_call: TRBJ2-1; clone_size: .; v_call: TRBV5-1; cdr3_aa: CASSLSWDPEYNEQFF; cdr3_nt: TGCGCCAGCAGCTTGTCATGGGACCCCGAGTACAATGAGCAGTTCTTC
d_call: .; j_call: TRBJ2-6; clone_size: .; v_call: TRBV5-1; cdr3_aa: CASSVDSSGANVLTF; cdr3_nt: TGCGCCAGCAGCGTCGACAGCTCTGGGGCCAACGTCCTGACTTTC
d_call: .; j_call: TRBJ2-5; clone_size: .; v_call: TRBV7-9; cdr3_aa: CASSTDPYQETQYF; cdr3_nt: TGTGCCAGCAGCACAGACCCGTACCAAGAGACCCAGTACTTC
d_call: .; j_call: TRBJ2-3; clone_size: once; v_call: TRBV9; cdr3_aa: CASSVVDRTDTQYF; cdr3_nt: TGTGCCAGCAGCGTAGTTGATAGAACAGATACGCAGTATTTT
d_call: .; j_call: TRBJ1-5; clone_size: .; v_call: TRBV5-1; cdr3_aa: CASSPHPGGNQPQHF; cdr3_nt: TGCGCCAGCAGCCCCCATCCGGGCGGCAATCAGCCCCAGCATTTT
d_call: .; j_call: TRBJ2-3; clone_size: .; v_call: TRBV27; cdr3_aa: CASSLLAGGDASADTQYF; cdr3_nt: TGTGCCAGCAGTTTATTAGCTGGTGGGGACGCCTCGGCAGATACGCAGTATTTT
d_call: .; j_call: TRBJ2-5; clone_size: few; v_call: TRBV7-9; cdr3_aa: CASSSRLIQETQYF; cdr3_nt: TGTGCCAGCAGCTCGCGACTGATACAAGAGACCCAGTACTTC
d_call: .; j_call: TRBJ2-7; clone_size: .; v_call: TRBV21-1; cdr3_aa: CASSDFREDWSYEQYF; cdr3_nt: TGTGCCAGCAGCGACTTTCGGGAGGATTGGTCCTACGAGCAGTACTTC
d_call: TRBD2; j_call: TRBJ2-1; clone_size: .; v_call: TRBV5-1; cdr3_aa: CASSPTSGGEYEQFF; cdr3_nt: TGCGCCAGCAGCCCCACTAGCGGGGGGGAGTATGAGCAGTTCTTC
d_call: TRBD2; j_call: TRBJ2-3; clone_size: .; v_call: TRBV6-5; cdr3_aa: CASSSLAGGSTDTQYF; cdr3_nt: TGTGCCAGCAGTTCACTAGCGGGGGGGAGCACAGATACGCAGTATTTT
d_call: .; j_call: TRBJ2-3; clone_size: once; v_call: TRBV5-1; cdr3_aa: CASSTRGPTDTQYF; cdr3_nt: TGCGCCAGCAGCACACGGGGGCCCACAGATACGCAGTATTTT
d_call: .; j_call: TRBJ2-3; clone_size: once; v_call: TRBV7-9; cdr3_aa: CASSLGGITTDTQYF; cdr3_nt: TGTGCCAGCAGCTTAGGAGGGATAACCACAGATACGCAGTATTTT